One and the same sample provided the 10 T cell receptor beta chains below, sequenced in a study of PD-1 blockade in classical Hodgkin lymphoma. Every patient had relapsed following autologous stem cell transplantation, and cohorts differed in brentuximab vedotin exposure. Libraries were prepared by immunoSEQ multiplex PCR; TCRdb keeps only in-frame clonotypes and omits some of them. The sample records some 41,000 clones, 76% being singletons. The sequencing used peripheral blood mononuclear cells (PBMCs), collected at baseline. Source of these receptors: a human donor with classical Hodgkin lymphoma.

The CDR3 region is CASKREGSTDTQYF. The CDR3 region has the DNA TGTGCCAGCAAGCGGGAGGGATCCACAGATACGCAGTATTTT. The chain couples TRBV6-5 to TRBJ2-3; 10 positions match TRBD2. The CDR3 consists of 14 residues. Germline CDR1 MNHEY, CDR2 SVGAGI. Trimming took 7 bases from V and 2 from J; bases not matched to a gene: 3.

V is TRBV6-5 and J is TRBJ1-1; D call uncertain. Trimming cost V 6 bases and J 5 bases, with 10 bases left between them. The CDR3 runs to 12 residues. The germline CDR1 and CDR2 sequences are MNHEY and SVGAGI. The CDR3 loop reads CASSKEETEAFF. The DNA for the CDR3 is TGTGCCAGCAGCAAGGAGGAGACTGAAGCTTTCTTT.

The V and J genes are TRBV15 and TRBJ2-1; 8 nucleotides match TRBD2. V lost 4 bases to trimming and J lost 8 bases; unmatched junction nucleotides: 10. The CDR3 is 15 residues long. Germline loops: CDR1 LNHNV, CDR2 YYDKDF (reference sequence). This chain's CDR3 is CATSNRQRELYEQFF. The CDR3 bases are TGTGCCACCAGCAACCGTCAGCGGGAGCTATATGAGCAGTTCTTC.

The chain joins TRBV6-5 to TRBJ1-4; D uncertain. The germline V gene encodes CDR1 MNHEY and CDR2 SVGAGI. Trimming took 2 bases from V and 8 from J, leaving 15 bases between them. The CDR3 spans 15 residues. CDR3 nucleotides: TGTGCCAGCAGTTACCGGAACAGTCTCCAGGAAAAACTGTTTTTT. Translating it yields CASSYRNSLQEKLFF.

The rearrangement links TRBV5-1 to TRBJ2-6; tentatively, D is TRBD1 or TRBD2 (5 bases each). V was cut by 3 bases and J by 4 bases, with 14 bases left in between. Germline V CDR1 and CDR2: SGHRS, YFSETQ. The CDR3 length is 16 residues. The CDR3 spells CASSSWGPTGANVLTF. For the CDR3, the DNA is TGCGCCAGCAGCTCCTGGGGACCAACAGGGGCCAACGTCCTGACTTTC.

The CDR3 spells CASSPGLAGYNEQFF. The CDR3 region has the DNA TGTGCCAGCAGCCCCGGGCTAGCGGGTTACAATGAGCAGTTCTTC. The chain couples TRBV27 to TRBJ2-1; 8 bases are a match to TRBD2. The junction had 8 bases not matched to a gene; V was cut back by 6 bases and J by 4 bases. The CDR3 is 15 residues long. Germline lookup yields CDR1 MNHEY and CDR2 SMNVEV (reference sequence).

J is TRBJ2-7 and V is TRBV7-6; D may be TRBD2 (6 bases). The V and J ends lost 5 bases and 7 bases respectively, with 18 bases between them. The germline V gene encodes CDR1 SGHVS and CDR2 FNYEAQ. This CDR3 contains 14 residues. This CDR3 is CASSLRDSEREQYF. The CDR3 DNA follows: TGTGCCAGCAGCCTCCGGGACTCCGAAAGGGAGCAGTACTTC. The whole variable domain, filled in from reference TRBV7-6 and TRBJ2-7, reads GAGVSQSPRYKVTKRGQDVALRCDPISGHVSLYWYRQALGQGPEFLTYFNYEAQQDKSGLPNDRFSAERPEGSISTLTIQRTEQRDSAMYRCASSLRDSEREQYFGPGTRLTVT.

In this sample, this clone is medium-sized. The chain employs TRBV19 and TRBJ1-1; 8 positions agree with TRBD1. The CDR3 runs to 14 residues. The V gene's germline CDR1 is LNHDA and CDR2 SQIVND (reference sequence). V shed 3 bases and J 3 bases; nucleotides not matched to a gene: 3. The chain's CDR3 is CASSMGQEDTEAFF. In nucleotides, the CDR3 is TGTGCCAGTAGTATGGGACAGGAGGACACTGAAGCTTTCTTT.

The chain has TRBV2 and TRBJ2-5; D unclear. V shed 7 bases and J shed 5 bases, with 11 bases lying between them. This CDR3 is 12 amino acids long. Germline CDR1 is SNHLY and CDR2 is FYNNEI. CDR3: CASMGYSETQYF. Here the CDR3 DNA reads TGTGCCAGCATGGGGTATTCGGAGACCCAGTACTTC.

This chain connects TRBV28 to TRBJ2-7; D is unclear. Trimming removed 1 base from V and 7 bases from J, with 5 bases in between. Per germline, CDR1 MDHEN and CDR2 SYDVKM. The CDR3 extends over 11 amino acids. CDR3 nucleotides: TGTGCCAGCAGTTTATCGGTGGAGCAGTACTTC. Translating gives CASSLSVEQYF.